In its sample, the clone carrying this TCR beta chain was seen many times. Its antigen is as yet unknown. Described time point: newly diagnosed GD, antithyroid drugs for less than 3 months. Generation of the TCR library employed RNA extracted from PBMCs. The data were taken from a study of regulatory T cells in long-lasting Graves disease. The CDR3 has 16 amino acids. Trimming took 8 bases from V and 4 from J; bases not matched to a gene: 13. Germline V gene data show CDR1 as WSHSY and CDR2 as SAAADI. Arm-PCR of CDR3 regions with iRepertoire HTBI primers generated TCR beta libraries. TCRdb called the multiplex PCR reads again in MiXCR, with one record for every CDR3 protein. The table shows 400,000 to 450,000 distinct CDR3 sequences, with approximately 15% occurring only once. Findings and caveats of the study: TRBV28 was favored in persistent disease, as were TRBJ1-2 and TRBJ2-5.

Another study also made use of these data, one on T cells in Graves' hyperthyroidism and ophthalmopathy. This second study notes: Criteria for exclusion of patients were uncontrolled infection, other autoimmune disease, pregnancy or lactation. Onset of ophthalmopathy came a median roughly 6 months after the model predicted it.

The sequenced sample was peripheral blood mononuclear cells (PBMCs), obtained at new diagnosis, from a patient treated with antithyroid drugs. This TCR was recovered from a woman aged 25-40 years with Graves disease. The chain recombines TRBV10-2 with TRBJ2-2, with 7 bases fitting TRBD2. CDR3 in DNA: TGCGCCAGCGTTAATCTGGGGGGGAGTGGCACCGGGGAGCTGTTTTTT. Translating gives CASVNLGGSGTGELFF.